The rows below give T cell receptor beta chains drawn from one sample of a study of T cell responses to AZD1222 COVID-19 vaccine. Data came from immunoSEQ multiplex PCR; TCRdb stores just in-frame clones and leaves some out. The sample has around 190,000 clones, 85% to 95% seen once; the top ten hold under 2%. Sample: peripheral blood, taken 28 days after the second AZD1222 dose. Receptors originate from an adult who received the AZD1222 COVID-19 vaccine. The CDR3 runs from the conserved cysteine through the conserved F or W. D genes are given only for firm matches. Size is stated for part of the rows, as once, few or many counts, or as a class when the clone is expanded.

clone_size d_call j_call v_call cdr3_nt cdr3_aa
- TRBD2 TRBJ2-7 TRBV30 TGTGCCTGGAGTGGCGGGAGAGGATCCTACGAGCAGTACTTC CAWSGGRGSYEQYF
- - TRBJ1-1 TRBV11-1 TGTGCCAGCAGCTTAGGCCCGGGGGACACTGAAGCTTTCTTT CASSLGPGDTEAFF
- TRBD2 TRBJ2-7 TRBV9 TGTGCCAGCAGCGTAGGGGCCAGCGGGAGCTACGAGCAGTACTTC CASSVGASGSYEQYF
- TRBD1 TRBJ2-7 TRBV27 TGTGCCAGCAGTAGAAGGGGACAGGGTGGGGCTCGGTACGAGCAGTACTTC CASSRRGQGGARYEQYF
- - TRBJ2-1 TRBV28 TGTGCCAGCTGGGGGCGGGAGACTCTCAATGAGCAGTTCTTC CASWGRETLNEQFF
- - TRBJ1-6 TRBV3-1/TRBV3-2 TGTGCCAGCAGCCCCTCGTTCGATTCACCCCTCCACTTT CASSPSFDSPLHF
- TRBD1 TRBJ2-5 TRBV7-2 TGTGCCAGCCGCGGACAGGTCTTGCATGAGACCCAGTACTTC CASRGQVLHETQYF
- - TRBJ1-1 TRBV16 TGTGCCAGCAGCCGAAGCACTGAAGCTTTCTTT CASSRSTEAFF
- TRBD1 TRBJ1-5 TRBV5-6 TGTGCCAGCAGCTTCTGGGACAGCCCAAATCAGCCCCAGCATTTT CASSFWDSPNQPQHF
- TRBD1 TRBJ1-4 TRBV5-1 TGCGCCAGCAGCTTTGGGACAGGTGTGGAAAAACTGTTTTTT CASSFGTGVEKLFF
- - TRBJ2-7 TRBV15 TGTGCCACCAGCAGAGTCGGGGGCTCAAGCGGGCAGTACTTC CATSRVGGSSGQYF
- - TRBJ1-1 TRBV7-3 TGTGCCAGCAGCCACGCCGGACGCTCCGAAGCTTTCTTT CASSHAGRSEAFF
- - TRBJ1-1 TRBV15 TGTGCCACCAGCCGCTGGGAGAACACTGAAGCTTTCTTT CATSRWENTEAFF
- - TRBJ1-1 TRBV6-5 TGTGCCAGCAGTTATCAGGGGAAAGTCACTGAAGCTTTCTTT CASSYQGKVTEAFF
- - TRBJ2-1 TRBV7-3 TGTGCCAGCAGCTTAGGACACTACAATGAGCAGTTCTTC CASSLGHYNEQFF
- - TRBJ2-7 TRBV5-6 TGTGCCAGCAAAGCGAGGGGGGCGTCCCACGAGCAGTACTTC CASKARGASHEQYF
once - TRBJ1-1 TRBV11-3 TGTGCCAGCAGCCAAACCAGGTTCACTGAAGCTTTCTTT CASSQTRFTEAFF
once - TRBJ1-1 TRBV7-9 TGTGCCAGCAGCCCCGAAGTCTCTGAAGCTTTCTTT CASSPEVSEAFF
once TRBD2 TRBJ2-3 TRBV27 TGTGCCAGCAGTATGCCAAGCGGGGGGCGCACAGATACGCAGTATTTT CASSMPSGGRTDTQYF
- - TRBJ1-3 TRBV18 TGTGCCAGCTCACCACGCTGGTCCGAGATTGGAAACACCATATATTTT CASSPRWSEIGNTIYF
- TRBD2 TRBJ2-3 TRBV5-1 TGCGCCAGCAGCTTGGCCAGGACTAGCGAGCGGGCAGATACGCAGTATTTT CASSLARTSERADTQYF
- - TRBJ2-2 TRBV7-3 TGTGCCAGCAGCCTAATCGGTCCTGGGAACACCGGGGAGCTGTTTTTT CASSLIGPGNTGELFF
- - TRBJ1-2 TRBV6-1 TGTGCCAGCTCCCGTGACTATGGCTACACCTTC CASSRDYGYTF
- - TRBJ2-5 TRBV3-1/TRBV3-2 TGTGCCAGCAGTCCCCGGTCGGGGAGGGAGACCCAGTACTTC CASSPRSGRETQYF
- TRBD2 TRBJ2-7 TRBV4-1 TGCGCCAGCAGCCAAGATGTTGCAGCGGGAGGGCCCTCCTACGAGCAGTACTTC CASSQDVAAGGPSYEQYF
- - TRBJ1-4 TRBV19 TGTGCCAGTAGTATACAGGGGATCGGAAAACTGTTTTTT CASSIQGIGKLFF
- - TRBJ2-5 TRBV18 TGTGCCAGCTCACCAGGGGACCGGACTCATCAGTACTTC CASSPGDRTHQYF
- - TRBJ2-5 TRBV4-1 TGCGCCAGCAGCCAAGCTACGCCGGAGACCCAGTACTTC CASSQATPETQYF
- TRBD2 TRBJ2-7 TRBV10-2 TGCGCCAGCAGTCCCTATCTAGCGGGACAACCCTACGAGCAGTACTTC CASSPYLAGQPYEQYF
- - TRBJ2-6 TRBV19 TGTGCCAGTACCGCCCGTGCTGGGGCCAACGTCCTGACTTTC CASTARAGANVLTF
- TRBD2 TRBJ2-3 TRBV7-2 TGTGCCAGCAGCTTCGGGGGAGGGGGCACAGATACGCAGTATTTT CASSFGGGGTDTQYF
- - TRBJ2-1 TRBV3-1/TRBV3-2 TGTGCCAGCAGCGCCGGGAAGAGAGGCTACAATGAGCAGTTCTTC CASSAGKRGYNEQFF
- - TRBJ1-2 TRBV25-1 TGTGCCAGCAGTGAACCGGGAGGGAACTATGGCTACACCTTC CASSEPGGNYGYTF
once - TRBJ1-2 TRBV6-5 TGTGCCAGCAGCGATGGGACGGACTTCTATGGCTACACCTTC CASSDGTDFYGYTF
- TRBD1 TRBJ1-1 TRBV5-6 TGTGCCAGCAGCTGGGGACAGGGGGGTGAAGCTTTCTTT CASSWGQGGEAFF
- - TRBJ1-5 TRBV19 TGTGCCAGTAAGAGCTGGGAGGGCAATCAGCCCCAGCATTTT CASKSWEGNQPQHF